This T cell receptor beta chain was identified in a study of CD8 T cells in ankylosing spondylitis. Findings of the study overall: A TCR beta motif of roughly 8 highly homologous variants appeared characteristic of ankylosing spondylitis blood. Clones linked to the disease showed a CD8+ phenotype. They occurred at relatively low frequencies in peripheral blood. Earlier work had already found some motif variants in reactive arthritis synovial fluid and blood.

The CDR3 runs 15 residues. The V gene lost 0 bases and the J gene lost 6 bases, with 16 bases spanning the gap. Germline CDR1 and CDR2: SGHDT and YYEEEE. Turning to this clonotype: Its antigen remains unidentified.

Quantitative 5'-RACE with molecular barcodes produced the TCR beta libraries. TCRdb used MiXCR to reprocess the 5' RACE reads, holding one entry per CDR3 protein. The sample shows roughly 200,000 distinct CDR3 sequences, 20% to 30% of them seen only once. The sample was blood, either unsorted or a sorted T cell fraction (not recorded which). This TCR came from a male donor with ankylosing spondylitis or in good health (not recorded which). This chain joins TRBV5-6 and TRBJ2-7, with a tentative D call TRBD1 (7 bases). The CDR3 reads CASSLGSGRGAEQYF. The DNA for the CDR3 is TGTGCCAGCAGCTTGGGGAGTGGCAGGGGGGCCGAGCAGTACTTC.